This T cell receptor (beta chain) was captured by sequencing in a study of OX40 agonist ivuxolimab in advanced cancers. Trimming removed 10 bases at V and 5 bases at J, with 13 bases between. From germline, CDR1 is MNHEY and CDR2 SVGAGI. This CDR3 spans 12 amino acids. The table came from immunoSEQ multiplex PCR; TCRdb's copy has only in-frame clones and leaves some out. The sample lists 15,000 to 20,000 clones, 84% seen once, with 30% to 35% in the top ten. This receptor was identified in an adult with an advanced solid tumor such as melanoma, head and neck, liver or kidney cancer. The source was CD4+ or CD8+ T cells sorted from blood, collected in a trial of the OX40 agonist ivuxolimab. The V gene is TRBV6-5, the J gene TRBJ2-3, with a tentative D call TRBD2 (5 bases). The CDR3 nucleotides are TGTGCCACCCGTCGGGGTATAGATACGCAGTATTTT. Amino acids: CATRRGIDTQYF.